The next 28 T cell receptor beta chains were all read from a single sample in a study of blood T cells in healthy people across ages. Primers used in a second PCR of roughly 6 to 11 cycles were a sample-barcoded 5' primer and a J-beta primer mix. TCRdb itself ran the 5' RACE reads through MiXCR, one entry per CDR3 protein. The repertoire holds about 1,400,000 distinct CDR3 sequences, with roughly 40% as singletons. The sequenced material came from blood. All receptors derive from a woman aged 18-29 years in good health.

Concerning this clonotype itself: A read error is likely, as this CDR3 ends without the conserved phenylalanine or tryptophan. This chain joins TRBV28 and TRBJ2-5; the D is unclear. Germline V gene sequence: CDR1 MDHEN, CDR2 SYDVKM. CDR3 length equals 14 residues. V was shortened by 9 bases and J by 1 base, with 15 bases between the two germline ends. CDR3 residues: CASDGPQPQETQYL. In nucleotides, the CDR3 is TGTGCCAGTGACGGACCGCAACCCCAAGAGACCCAGTACCTC.

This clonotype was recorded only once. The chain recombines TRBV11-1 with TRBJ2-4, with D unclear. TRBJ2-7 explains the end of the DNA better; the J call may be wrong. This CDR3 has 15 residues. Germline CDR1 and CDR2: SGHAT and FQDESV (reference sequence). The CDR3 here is CASSLAQDDPYEQYF. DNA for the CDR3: TGTGCCAGCAGCTTAGCGCAGGACGACCCCTACGAGCAGTACTTC.

The CDR3 region is CASSRDSVNYGYTF. The CDR3 DNA reads TGTGCCAGCAGCCGGGACAGCGTCAACTATGGCTACACCTTC. This chain joins TRBV5-5 and TRBJ1-2; 7 bases line up with TRBD1. The germline V gene encodes CDR1 SGHKS and CDR2 YYEKEE (reference sequence). This CDR3 contains 14 residues. The V gene end was trimmed by 4 bases and the J gene end by 2 bases; junction bases not matched to a gene: 5.

The CDR3 protein is CASRGTSGTEYQETQYF. CDR3 nucleotides: TGTGCCAGCAGGGGGACTAGCGGGACCGAGTACCAAGAGACCCAGTACTTC. The rearrangement joins TRBV25-1 to TRBJ2-5, with 13 bases matching TRBD2. The CDR3 is made up of 17 amino acids. Losses at the gene ends were 6 bases for V and 0 bases for J; bases not matched to a gene: 7. Germline assignment: CDR1 MGHDK and CDR2 SYGVNS.

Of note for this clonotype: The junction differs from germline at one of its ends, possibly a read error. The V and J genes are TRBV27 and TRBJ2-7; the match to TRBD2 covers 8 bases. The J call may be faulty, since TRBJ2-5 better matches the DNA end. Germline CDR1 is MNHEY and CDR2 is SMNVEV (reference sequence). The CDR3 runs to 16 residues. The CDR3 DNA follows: TGTGTCAGCAGTTCCTTTCAGGCGGGAGGAGGAGAGACCCAGTACTTC. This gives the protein CVSSSFQAGGGETQYF.

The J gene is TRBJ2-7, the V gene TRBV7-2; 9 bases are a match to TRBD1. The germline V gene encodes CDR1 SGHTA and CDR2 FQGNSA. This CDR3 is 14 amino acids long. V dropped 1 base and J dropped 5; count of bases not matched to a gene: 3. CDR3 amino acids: CASSLEQGADEQYF. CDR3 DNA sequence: TGTGCCAGCAGCTTAGAACAGGGGGCGGACGAGCAGTACTTC.

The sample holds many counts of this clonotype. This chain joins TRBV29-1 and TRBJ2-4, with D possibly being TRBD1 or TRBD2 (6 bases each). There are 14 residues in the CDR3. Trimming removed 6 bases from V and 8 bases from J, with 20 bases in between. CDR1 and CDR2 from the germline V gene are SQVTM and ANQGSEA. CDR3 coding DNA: TGCAGCGTGGGGTTTGGAAGGGGGGCGGACATTCAGTACTTC. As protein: CSVGFGRGADIQYF.

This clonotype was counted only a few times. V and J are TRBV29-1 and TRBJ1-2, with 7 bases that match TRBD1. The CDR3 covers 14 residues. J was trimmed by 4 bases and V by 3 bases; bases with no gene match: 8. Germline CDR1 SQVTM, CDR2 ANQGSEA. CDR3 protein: CSVDYGAGGYGYTF. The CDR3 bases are TGCAGCGTTGATTATGGGGCAGGGGGCTATGGCTACACCTTC.

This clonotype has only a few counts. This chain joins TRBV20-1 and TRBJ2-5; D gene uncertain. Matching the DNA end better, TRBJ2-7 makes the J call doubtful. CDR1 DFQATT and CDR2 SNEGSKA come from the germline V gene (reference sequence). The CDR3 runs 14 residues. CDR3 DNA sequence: TGCAGTGCTAGGGACGCGAAAGACCTCAGCGAGCAGTACTTC. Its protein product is CSARDAKDLSEQYF.

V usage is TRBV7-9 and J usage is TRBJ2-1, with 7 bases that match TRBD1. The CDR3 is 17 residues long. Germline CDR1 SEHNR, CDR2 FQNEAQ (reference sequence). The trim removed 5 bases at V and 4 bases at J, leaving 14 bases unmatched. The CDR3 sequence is CASSARGQTQLYNEQFF. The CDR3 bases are TGTGCCAGCAGCGCTAGGGGACAGACCCAACTGTACAATGAGCAGTTCTTC.

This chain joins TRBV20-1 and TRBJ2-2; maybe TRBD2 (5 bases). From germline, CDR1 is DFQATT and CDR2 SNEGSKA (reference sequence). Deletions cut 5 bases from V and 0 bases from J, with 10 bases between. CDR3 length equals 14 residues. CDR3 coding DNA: TGCAGTGCTCGTGACGGGGCGAACACCGGGGAGCTGTTTTTT. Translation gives CSARDGANTGELFF.

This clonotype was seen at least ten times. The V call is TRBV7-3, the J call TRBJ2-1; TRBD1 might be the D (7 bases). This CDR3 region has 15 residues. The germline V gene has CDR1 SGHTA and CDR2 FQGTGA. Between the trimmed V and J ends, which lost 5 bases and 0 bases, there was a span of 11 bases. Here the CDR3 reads CASSPQGGSYNEQFF. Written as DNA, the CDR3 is TGTGCCAGCAGCCCCCAGGGGGGCTCCTACAATGAGCAGTTCTTC.

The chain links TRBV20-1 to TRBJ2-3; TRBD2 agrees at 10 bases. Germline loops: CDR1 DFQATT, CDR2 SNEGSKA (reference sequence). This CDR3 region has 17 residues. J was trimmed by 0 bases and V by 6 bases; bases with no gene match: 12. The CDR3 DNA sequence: TGCAGTGCCTCCCGTTTAGCGGGAGGCTCAAGCACAGATACGCAGTATTTT. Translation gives CSASRLAGGSSTDTQYF.

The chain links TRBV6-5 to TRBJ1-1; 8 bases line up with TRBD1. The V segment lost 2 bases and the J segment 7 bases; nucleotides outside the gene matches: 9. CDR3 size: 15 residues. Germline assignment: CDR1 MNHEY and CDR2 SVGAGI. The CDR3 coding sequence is TGTGCCAGCAGTTACCCAACAGGGGGTCCTGGTGAAGCTTTCTTT. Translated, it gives CASSYPTGGPGEAFF.

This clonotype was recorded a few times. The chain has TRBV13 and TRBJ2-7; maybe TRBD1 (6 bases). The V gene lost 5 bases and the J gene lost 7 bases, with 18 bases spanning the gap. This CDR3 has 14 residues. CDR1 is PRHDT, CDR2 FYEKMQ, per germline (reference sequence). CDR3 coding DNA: TGTGCCAGCAGCCACACTAGAGGGGGAAGTGAGCAGTACTTC. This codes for CASSHTRGGSEQYF.

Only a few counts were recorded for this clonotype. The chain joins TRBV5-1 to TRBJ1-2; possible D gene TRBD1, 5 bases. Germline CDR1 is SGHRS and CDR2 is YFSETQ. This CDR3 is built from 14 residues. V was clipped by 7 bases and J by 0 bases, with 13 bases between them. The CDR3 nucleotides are TGCGCCAGCGCGACAGCGAAACCTAACTATGGCTACACCTTC. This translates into CASATAKPNYGYTF. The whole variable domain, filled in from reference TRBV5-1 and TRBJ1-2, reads KAGVTQTPRYLIKTRGQQVTLSCSPISGHRSVSWYQQTPGQGLQFLFEYFSETQRNKGNFPGRFSGRQFSNSRSEMNVSTLELGDSALYLCASATAKPNYGYTFGSGTRLTVV.

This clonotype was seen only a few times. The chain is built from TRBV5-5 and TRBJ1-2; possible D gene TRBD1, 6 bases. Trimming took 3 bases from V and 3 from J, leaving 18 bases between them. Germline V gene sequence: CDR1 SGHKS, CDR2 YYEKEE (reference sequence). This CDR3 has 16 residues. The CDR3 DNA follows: TGTGCCAGCAGCTGGGACATCGGAATACCCGACTATGGCTACACCTTC. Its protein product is CASSWDIGIPDYGYTF.

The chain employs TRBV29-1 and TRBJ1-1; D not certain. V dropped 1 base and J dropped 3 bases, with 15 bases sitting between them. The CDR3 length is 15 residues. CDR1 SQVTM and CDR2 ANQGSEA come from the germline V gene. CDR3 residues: CSVEVGWEEDTEAFF. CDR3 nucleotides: TGCAGCGTTGAAGTTGGGTGGGAGGAGGACACTGAAGCTTTCTTT.

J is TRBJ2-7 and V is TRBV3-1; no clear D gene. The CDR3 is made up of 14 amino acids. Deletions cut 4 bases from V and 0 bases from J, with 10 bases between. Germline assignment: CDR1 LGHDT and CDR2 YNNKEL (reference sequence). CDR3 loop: CASSLRANSYEQYF. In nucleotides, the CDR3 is TGTGCCAGCAGCCTTCGGGCTAACTCCTACGAGCAGTACTTC.

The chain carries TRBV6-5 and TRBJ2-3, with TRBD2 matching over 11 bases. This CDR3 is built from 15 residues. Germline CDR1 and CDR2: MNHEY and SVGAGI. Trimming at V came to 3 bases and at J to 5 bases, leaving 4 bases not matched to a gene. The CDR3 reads CASSYGTSGEDTQYF. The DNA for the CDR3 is TGTGCCAGCAGTTATGGGACTAGCGGAGAAGATACGCAGTATTTT.

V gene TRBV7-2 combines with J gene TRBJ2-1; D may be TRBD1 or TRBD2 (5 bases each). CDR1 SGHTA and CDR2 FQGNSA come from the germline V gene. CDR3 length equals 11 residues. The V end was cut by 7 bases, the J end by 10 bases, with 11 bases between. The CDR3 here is CASTSGPEQFF. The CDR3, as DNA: TGTGCCAGCACCTCGGGACCAGAGCAGTTCTTC. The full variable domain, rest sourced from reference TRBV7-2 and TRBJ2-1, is GAGVSQSPSNKVTEKGKDVELRCDPISGHTALYWYRQSLGQGLEFLIYFQGNSAPDKSGLPSDRFSAERTGGSVSTLTIQRTQQEDSAVYLCASTSGPEQFFGPGTRLTVL.

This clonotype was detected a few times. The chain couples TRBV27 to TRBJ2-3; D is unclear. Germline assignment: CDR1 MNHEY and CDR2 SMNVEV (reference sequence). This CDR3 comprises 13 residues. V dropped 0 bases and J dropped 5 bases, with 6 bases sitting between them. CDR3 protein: CASSLSFEDTQYF. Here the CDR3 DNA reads TGTGCCAGCAGTTTATCATTCGAAGATACGCAGTATTTT.

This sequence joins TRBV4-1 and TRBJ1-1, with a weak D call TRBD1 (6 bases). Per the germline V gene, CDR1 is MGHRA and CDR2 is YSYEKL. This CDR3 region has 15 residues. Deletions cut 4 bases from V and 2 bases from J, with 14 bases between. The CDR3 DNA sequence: TGCGCCAGCAGCCGAGGGGGAGAGGTAAACACTGAAGCTTTCTTT. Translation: CASSRGGEVNTEAFF.

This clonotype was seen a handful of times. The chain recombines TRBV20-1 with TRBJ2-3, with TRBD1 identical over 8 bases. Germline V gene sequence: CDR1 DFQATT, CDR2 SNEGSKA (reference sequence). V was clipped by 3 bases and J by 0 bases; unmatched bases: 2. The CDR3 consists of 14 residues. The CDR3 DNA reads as TGCAGTGCTAGGGACAGGGCCAGCACAGATACGCAGTATTTT. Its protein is CSARDRASTDTQYF.

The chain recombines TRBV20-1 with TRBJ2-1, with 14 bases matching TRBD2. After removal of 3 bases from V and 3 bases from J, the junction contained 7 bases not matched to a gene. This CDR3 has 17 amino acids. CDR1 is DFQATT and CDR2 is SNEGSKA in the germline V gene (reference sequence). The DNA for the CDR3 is TGCAGTGCTAGGCGCGGACTAGCGGGAGGCGTCTACAATGAGCAGTTCTTC. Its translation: CSARRGLAGGVYNEQFF.

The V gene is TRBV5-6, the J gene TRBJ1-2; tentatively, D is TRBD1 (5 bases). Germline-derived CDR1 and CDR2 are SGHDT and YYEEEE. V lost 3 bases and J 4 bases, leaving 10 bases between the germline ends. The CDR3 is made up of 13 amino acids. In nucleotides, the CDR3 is TGTGCCAGCAGCTCGGGGCCCTTCTATGGCTACACCTTC. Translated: CASSSGPFYGYTF.

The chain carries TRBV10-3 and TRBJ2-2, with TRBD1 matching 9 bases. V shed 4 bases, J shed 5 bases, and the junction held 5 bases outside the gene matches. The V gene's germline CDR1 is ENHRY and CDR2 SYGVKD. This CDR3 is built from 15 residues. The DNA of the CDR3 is TGTGCCATCAGTGGACAGGGGGGGAAGACCGGGGAGCTGTTTTTT. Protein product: CAISGQGGKTGELFF.

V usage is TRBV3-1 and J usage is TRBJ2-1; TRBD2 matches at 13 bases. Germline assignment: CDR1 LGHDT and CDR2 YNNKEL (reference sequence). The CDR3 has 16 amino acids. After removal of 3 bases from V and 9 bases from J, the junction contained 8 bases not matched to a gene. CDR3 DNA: TGTGCCAGCAGCCAGGAGGTACTAGCGGGAGGGGGTGAGCAGTTCTTC. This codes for CASSQEVLAGGGEQFF.